This T cell receptor (beta chain) is drawn from a study of T-cell memory formation after mild COVID-19. Germline CDR1 and CDR2: MNHEY and SVGEGT. The CDR3 is made up of 16 amino acids. V lost 6 bases, J lost 5 bases, and 6 bases stayed unmatched. One entry per CDR3 protein, called by TCRdb with MiXCR from the 5' RACE reads. Among more than 250,000 distinct CDR3 sequences listed, roughly a sixth were seen once. Points from the study as a whole: Day 37-peaking second-wave clones had unconfirmed SARS-CoV-2 specificity. A balance of CD4 and CD8 characterized clones contracting day 15 to 85, whereas later expanders leaned CD4+. Largely, contracting CD4+ clones fell within CM and EM, and contracting CD8+ clones within EMRA.

This clonotype was seen only a few times. Antigen unknown. The TCR was taken from a young man who had mild COVID-19 (a few samples of this study predate the infection). Cell type and time point are not known. The J gene is TRBJ2-1, the V gene TRBV6-2 or TRBV6-3, with 14 bases aligning to TRBD2. The sequenced sample consisted of PBMCs or a T cell subset sorted from them (not recorded which). CDR3 in amino acids: CASSRRGLAGDNEQFF. The DNA for the CDR3 is TGTGCCAGCAGCCGGAGGGGACTAGCGGGGGACAATGAGCAGTTCTTC.